Listed below are T cell receptor beta chains from one sample, sequenced in a study of beta chain features in type 1 diabetes. Assay used: immunoSEQ multiplex PCR; TCRdb lists only in-frame clones, some missing. The sample records about 370,000 clones, roughly a tenth being singletons. Sequenced input: central memory CD4+ T cells from blood. These receptor sequences come from a man aged 25 to 45 with type 1 diabetes. CDR3s leave out the opening cysteine and the closing phenylalanine or tryptophan. Fields, in order: clone size, J gene, V gene, CDR3 protein. Clone size is not always given. Where it is, it says once, few, many or a class for expanded clones.

clone_size: few
j_call: TRBJ2-3
v_call: TRBV25-1
cdr3_aa: ASSGTTSGPRDTQY

clone_size: .
j_call: TRBJ1-5
v_call: TRBV7-9
cdr3_aa: ASSFGPSFGGSGNQPQH

clone_size: few
j_call: TRBJ1-5
v_call: TRBV18
cdr3_aa: ASSPMRQGRNNQPQH

clone_size: .
j_call: TRBJ1-5
v_call: TRBV6-6
cdr3_aa: ASNPTGSNQPQH

clone_size: few
j_call: TRBJ1-3
v_call: TRBV19
cdr3_aa: ASRTRQGAGNTIY

clone_size: few
j_call: TRBJ2-3
v_call: TRBV7-3
cdr3_aa: ASSFLAEPTTDTQY

clone_size: many
j_call: TRBJ1-1
v_call: TRBV23-1
cdr3_aa: ASSQSSRGLNTEAF

clone_size: few
j_call: TRBJ1-5
v_call: TRBV7-8
cdr3_aa: ASSLRSLQPQH

clone_size: few
j_call: TRBJ1-4
v_call: TRBV6-6
cdr3_aa: ASSPQVGEKLF

clone_size: many
j_call: TRBJ1-5
v_call: TRBV28
cdr3_aa: ASTFRESQH

clone_size: .
j_call: TRBJ1-5
v_call: TRBV28
cdr3_aa: ASTLGGTSTTQPQH

clone_size: many
j_call: TRBJ2-1
v_call: TRBV7-9
cdr3_aa: ASSTLAGDVYNEQF

clone_size: .
j_call: TRBJ1-4
v_call: TRBV2
cdr3_aa: AGGNGGSNEKLF

clone_size: .
j_call: TRBJ1-1
v_call: TRBV7-9
cdr3_aa: ASSSGYIGLMNTEAF

clone_size: .
j_call: TRBJ2-5
v_call: TRBV5-4
cdr3_aa: ASSSSRVSLAVQETQY

clone_size: few
j_call: TRBJ2-1
v_call: TRBV9
cdr3_aa: ASSDVGGSKDNEQF

clone_size: .
j_call: TRBJ2-3
v_call: TRBV7-9
cdr3_aa: ASSPVGDTQY

clone_size: .
j_call: TRBJ2-7
v_call: TRBV9
cdr3_aa: ASSVGSPSGSYEQY

clone_size: many
j_call: TRBJ2-2
v_call: TRBV19
cdr3_aa: ASSRHRGLDTGELF

clone_size: .
j_call: TRBJ1-1
v_call: TRBV2
cdr3_aa: ASRYSGGNTEAF

clone_size: .
j_call: TRBJ1-2
v_call: TRBV5-1
cdr3_aa: ASSLGTLGANYGYT

clone_size: .
j_call: TRBJ2-5
v_call: TRBV5-8
cdr3_aa: ASSFQGAETQY

clone_size: .
j_call: TRBJ1-1
v_call: TRBV27
cdr3_aa: ASSFRGVSEAF

clone_size: .
j_call: TRBJ2-5
v_call: TRBV19
cdr3_aa: ASSSQTAGRETQY

clone_size: few
j_call: TRBJ1-2
v_call: TRBV30
cdr3_aa: AWNLQGLGGYT

clone_size: few
j_call: TRBJ2-5
v_call: TRBV2
cdr3_aa: ASSYRVRGETQY

clone_size: few
j_call: TRBJ2-7
v_call: TRBV7-9
cdr3_aa: ASSSRLAGGPGYEQY